This TCR beta chain was identified during a study of blood T cell repertoires in COVID-19. On the study more broadly: Whether acute or convalescent, the COVID-19 samples came from the United States, Italy and Spain. PBMCs, B-cell-depleted T cells, or T cells provided the cDNA or gDNA that made up the material.

In the original processing: By means of reference gene primer amplification, nucleated cell counts were estimated. Here immunoSEQ multiplex PCR was the method, and the copy in TCRdb shows in-frame clones only, minus some. Clone size and the V and J calls come from that table; the DNA yielded D and trimming. The sample shows about 130,000 clones, about 89% of them seen only once. Trimming cost V 0 bases and J 0 bases, with 6 bases left between them. The CDR3 spans 15 residues. Germline lookup yields CDR1 LGHDT and CDR2 YNNKEL (reference sequence). The genes are TRBV3-1 (or the pseudogene TRBV3-2) and TRBJ1-3; the D is unclear. This TCR was recovered from a man between 60 and 70 years old with active or convalescent COVID-19. Sequenced: peripheral blood. The CDR3: CASSQDPVSGNTIYF. DNA of the CDR3: TGTGCCAGCAGCCAAGATCCCGTCTCTGGAAACACCATATATTTT.